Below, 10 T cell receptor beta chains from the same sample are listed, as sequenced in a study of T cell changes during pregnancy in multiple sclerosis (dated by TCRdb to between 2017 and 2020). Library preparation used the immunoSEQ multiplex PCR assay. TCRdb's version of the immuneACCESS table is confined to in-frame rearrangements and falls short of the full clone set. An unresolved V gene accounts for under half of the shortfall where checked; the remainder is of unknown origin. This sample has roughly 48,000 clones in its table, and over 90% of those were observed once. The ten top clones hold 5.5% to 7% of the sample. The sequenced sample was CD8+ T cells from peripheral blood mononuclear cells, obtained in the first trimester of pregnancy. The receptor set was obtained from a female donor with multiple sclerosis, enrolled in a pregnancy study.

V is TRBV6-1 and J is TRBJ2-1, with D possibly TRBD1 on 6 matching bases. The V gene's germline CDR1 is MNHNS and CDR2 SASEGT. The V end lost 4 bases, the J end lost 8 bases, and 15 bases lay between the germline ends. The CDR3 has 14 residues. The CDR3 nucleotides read TGTGCCAGCAGTGTGTCAGGGGAAATGGATGAGCAGTTCTTC. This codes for CASSVSGEMDEQFF.

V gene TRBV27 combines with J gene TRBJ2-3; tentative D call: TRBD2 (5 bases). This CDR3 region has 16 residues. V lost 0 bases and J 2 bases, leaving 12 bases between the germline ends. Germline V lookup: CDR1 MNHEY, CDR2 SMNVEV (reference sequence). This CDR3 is CASSLSAGGFTDTQYF. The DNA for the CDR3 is TGTGCCAGCAGTTTATCGGCGGGCGGGTTCACAGATACGCAGTATTTT.

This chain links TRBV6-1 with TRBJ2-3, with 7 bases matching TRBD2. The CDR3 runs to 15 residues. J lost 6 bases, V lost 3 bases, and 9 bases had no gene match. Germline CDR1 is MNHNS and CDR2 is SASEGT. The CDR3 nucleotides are TGTGCCAGCAGTGAGATCGTAGCGGGTTTGGATACGCAGTATTTT. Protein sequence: CASSEIVAGLDTQYF.

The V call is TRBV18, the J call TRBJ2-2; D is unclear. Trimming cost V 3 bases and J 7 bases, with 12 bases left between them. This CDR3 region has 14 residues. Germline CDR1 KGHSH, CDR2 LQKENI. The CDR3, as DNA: TGTGCCAGCTCACCTCTATATCTTGGCGGGGAGCTGTTTTTT. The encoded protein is CASSPLYLGGELFF.

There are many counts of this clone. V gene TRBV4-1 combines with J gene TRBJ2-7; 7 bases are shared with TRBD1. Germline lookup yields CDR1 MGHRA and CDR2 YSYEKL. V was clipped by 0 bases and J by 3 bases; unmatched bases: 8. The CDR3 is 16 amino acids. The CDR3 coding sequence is TGCGCCAGCAGCCAAGATTACGGGGACAGAGACTACGAGCAGTACTTC. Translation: CASSQDYGDRDYEQYF.

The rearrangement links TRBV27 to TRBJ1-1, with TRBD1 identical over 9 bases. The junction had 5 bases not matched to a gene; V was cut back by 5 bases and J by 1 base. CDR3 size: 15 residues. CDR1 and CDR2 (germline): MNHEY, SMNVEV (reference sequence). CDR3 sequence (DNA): TGTGCCAGCAGTAAGAAACAGGGGGCGAACACTGAAGCTTTCTTT. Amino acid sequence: CASSKKQGANTEAFF.

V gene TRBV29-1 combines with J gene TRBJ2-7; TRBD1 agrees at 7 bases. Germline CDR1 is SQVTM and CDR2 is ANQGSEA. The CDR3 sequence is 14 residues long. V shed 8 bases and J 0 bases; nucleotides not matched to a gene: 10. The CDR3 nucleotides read TGCAGCACCAAAGGGACAGCGAGCTCCTACGAGCAGTACTTC. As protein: CSTKGTASSYEQYF.

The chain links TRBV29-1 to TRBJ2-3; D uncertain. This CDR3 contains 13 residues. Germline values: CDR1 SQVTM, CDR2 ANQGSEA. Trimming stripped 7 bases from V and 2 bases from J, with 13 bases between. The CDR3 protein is CSAQLSYTDTQYF. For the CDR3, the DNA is TGCAGCGCTCAATTGTCCTACACAGATACGCAGTATTTT.

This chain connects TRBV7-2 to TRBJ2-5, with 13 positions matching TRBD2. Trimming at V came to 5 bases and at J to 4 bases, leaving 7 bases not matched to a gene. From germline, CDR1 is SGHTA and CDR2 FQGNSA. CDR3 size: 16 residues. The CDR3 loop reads CASSLIGLAGAETQYF. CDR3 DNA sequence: TGTGCCAGCAGCCTAATAGGACTAGCGGGAGCAGAGACCCAGTACTTC.

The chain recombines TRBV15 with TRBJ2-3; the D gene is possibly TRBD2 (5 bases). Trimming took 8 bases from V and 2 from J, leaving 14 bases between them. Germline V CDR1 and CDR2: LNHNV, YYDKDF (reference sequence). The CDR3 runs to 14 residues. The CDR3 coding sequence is TGTGCCACCGCCGGAGCGGCCTCCACAGATACGCAGTATTTT. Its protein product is CATAGAASTDTQYF.